This T cell receptor beta chain appears in the sequencing data of a study of blood T cell repertoires in COVID-19. Study at large: Donors in the United States, Italy and Spain gave samples during acute or convalescent COVID-19.

Original analysis: Reference gene primer amplification in the assay estimated nucleated cell counts. Repertoires were generated with immunoSEQ multiplex PCR, while TCRdb's copy carries only in-frame clones and drops some. V and J calls and clone size are copied from that table; D and trimming were computed from the DNA. The table has almost 250,000 clones, approximately 85% seen once. The CDR3 sequence is 13 residues long. Germline assignment: CDR1 MGHRA and CDR2 YSYEKL. V lost 2 bases to trimming and J lost 1 base, with 5 bases between them. V and J are TRBV4-1 and TRBJ1-1; unclear D gene. The sample taken for sequencing was PBMCs or T cells enriched from blood (not recorded which). This receptor was identified in a woman in her forties or fifties with acute COVID-19. CDR3 nucleotide sequence: TGCGCCAGCAGCCAAACACAGAACACTGAAGCTTTCTTT. The encoded protein is CASSQTQNTEAFF.